This TCR beta chain stems from a study of vaccination and CD4 T cells after COVID-19. Cultured CD4+ T cells had their DNA profiled by the Oncomine TCR Beta short-read assay. Each CDR3 protein is one row after TCRdb ran MiXCR on the PCR reads. The repertoire includes about 23,000 distinct CDR3 sequences, roughly 58% of them detected once, and roughly 3.1% sits in the top ten. Remarks on this clonotype: Its antigen is as yet unknown.

Treatment denoted: approximately 11-day PBMC culture with coronavirus spike peptide pools or control peptides (ViraFEST assay). Germline-derived CDR1 and CDR2 are LGHNA and YSLEER. Trimming took 2 bases from V and 7 from J; bases not matched to a gene: 10. This CDR3 is 15 amino acids long. This receptor was obtained from a human donor who had recovered from COVID-19. The sample consisted of CD4+ T cells from blood, cultured in vitro. The chain links TRBV4-3 to TRBJ1-2; 7 bases line up with TRBD1. The CDR3 DNA sequence: TGCGCCAGCAGCCAAACCGAAGGGGGCGCGGTTGGCTACACCTTC. The encoded protein is CASSQTEGGAVGYTF.